These 16 T cell receptor beta chains came from one sample sequenced in a study of graft-versus-host responses after intestinal transplantation. The authors seeded about 200,000 CFSE-labeled responder cells together with about 200,000 irradiated stimulator cells tagged with violet dye. Assay: immunoSEQ multiplex PCR; the TCRdb copy retains only in-frame clones and omits some. In the table there are about 3,900 clones, around two fifths of which are singletons. The sequences come from alloreactive CD8+ T cells from a mixed lymphocyte reaction culture, collected before transplantation. The subset here: CFSE-low proliferating T cells sorted from roughly 6-day pre-transplant mixed lymphocyte reaction (GvH or HvG direction). These receptors came from a human patient who was an organ donor for intestinal transplantation.

In its sample, this clone was seen a few times. The chain links TRBV27 to TRBJ1-5; D may be TRBD1 (5 bases). Germline CDR1 MNHEY, CDR2 SMNVEV (reference sequence). The V and J ends lost 7 bases and 5 bases respectively, with 15 bases between them. The CDR3 has 14 residues. For the CDR3, the DNA is TGTGCCAGCACCCTTTGGAGGGGACATCAGCCCCAGCATTTT. It translates to CASTLWRGHQPQHF.

The table lists this clone with a count of one. The chain recombines TRBV18 with TRBJ1-5; D unclear. This CDR3 spans 14 amino acids. Germline V gene data show CDR1 as KGHSH and CDR2 as LQKENI. With 2 bases removed from V and 5 bases from J, the gap between germline ends came to 10 bases. This CDR3 is CASSPTVGDQPQHF. The CDR3 nucleotides are TGTGCCAGCTCACCAACAGTCGGGGATCAGCCCCAGCATTTT.

Only a few counts were recorded for this clone. V gene TRBV28 combines with J gene TRBJ2-1; 9 bases line up with TRBD2. Germline lookup yields CDR1 MDHEN and CDR2 SYDVKM. Trimming at V came to 4 bases and at J to 7 bases, leaving 5 bases not matched to a gene. The CDR3 spans 14 residues. This CDR3 is CASSSRLAENEQFF. The CDR3 nucleotides read TGTGCCAGCAGTTCTCGACTAGCGGAGAATGAGCAGTTCTTC.

This clone was counted between two and nine times. The chain uses TRBV7-9 and TRBJ2-7; a possible D gene is TRBD2 (6 bases). The germline V gene encodes CDR1 SEHNR and CDR2 FQNEAQ (reference sequence). Between the trimmed V and J ends, which lost 2 bases and 2 bases, there was a span of 16 bases. The CDR3 runs 16 residues. The CDR3 here is CASSLIAEVVPYEQYF. The CDR3 region has the DNA TGTGCCAGCAGCTTAATAGCGGAAGTAGTCCCCTACGAGCAGTACTTC.

The genes are TRBV13 and TRBJ2-3; D may be TRBD1 (5 bases). This CDR3 is 15 amino acids long. CDR1 PRHDT and CDR2 FYEKMQ come from the germline V gene (reference sequence). V was clipped by 1 base and J by 2 bases, with 10 bases between them. The CDR3 nucleotides read TGTGCCAGCAGCTTAGAGGGGATCCCCACAGATACGCAGTATTTT. It codes for CASSLEGIPTDTQYF. The whole variable domain, remainder taken from reference TRBV13 and TRBJ2-3, is AAGVIQSPRHLIKEKRETATLKCYPIPRHDTVYWYQQGPGQDPQFLISFYEKMQSDKGSIPDRFSAQQFSDYHSELNMSSLELGDSALYFCASSLEGIPTDTQYFGPGTRLTVL.

This chain connects TRBV23-1 to TRBJ2-7, with 11 positions matching TRBD1. TRBV23-1 is classed as an ORF, of uncertain function. After removal of 11 bases from V and 7 bases from J, the junction contained 10 bases not matched to a gene. The CDR3 contains 13 residues. The CDR3 spells CAGNLRDRGEQYF. Written as DNA, the CDR3 is TGCGCCGGGAATCTCCGGGACAGGGGGGAGCAGTACTTC.

The chain links TRBV7-9 to TRBJ2-7, with a possible D match to TRBD1 (6 bases). Germline V gene sequence: CDR1 SEHNR, CDR2 FQNEAQ (reference sequence). CDR3 length: 13 amino acids. Between the trimmed V and J ends, which lost 5 bases and 3 bases, there was a span of 11 bases. The CDR3 region is CASSPGDNYEQYF. The CDR3 nucleotides read TGTGCCAGCAGCCCTGGGGACAACTACGAGCAGTACTTC.

This clone has only a few counts. CDR3: CASREGLKNTEAFF. The DNA for the CDR3 is TGTGCCAGCAGAGAGGGACTTAAGAACACTGAAGCTTTCTTT. This sequence joins TRBV5-8 and TRBJ1-1, with a possible D match to TRBD1 (5 bases). This CDR3 has 14 residues. Germline CDR1 SGHTS, CDR2 YDEGEE. V lost 5 bases and J lost 1, with 12 bases in between.

The count of this clone is one. The genes are TRBV6-5 and TRBJ1-1, with D possibly being TRBD1 (6 bases). This CDR3 has 13 amino acids. Germline V gene lookup returns CDR1 MNHEY and CDR2 SVGAGI. V lost 6 bases and J 0 bases, leaving 8 bases between the germline ends. CDR3 sequence reads: CASRTGMNTEAFF. CDR3 nucleotides: TGTGCCAGCAGGACAGGAATGAACACTGAAGCTTTCTTT.

This chain uses TRBV6-6 with TRBJ1-3, with D tentatively TRBD1 (6 bases). The CDR3 sequence is 14 residues long. The V end was cut by 5 bases, the J end by 4 bases, with 12 bases between. Germline V gives CDR1 MNHNY, CDR2 SVGAGI (reference sequence). The CDR3 bases are TGTGCCAGCAGTGCCGGACAGTTCGGAAACACCATATATTTT. Protein: CASSAGQFGNTIYF.

The rearrangement links TRBV25-1 to TRBJ1-2; a weak D match, TRBD1 (6 bases). The CDR3 totals 16 residues. The germline V gene has CDR1 MGHDK and CDR2 SYGVNS. V gave up 6 bases and J gave up 4 bases, with 21 bases separating them. The CDR3 spells CASSSKDSNFVYGYTF. The CDR3 DNA is TGTGCCAGCAGCTCAAAGGACAGCAACTTTGTCTATGGCTACACCTTC.

This chain connects TRBV5-1 to TRBJ2-1, with TRBD1 matching over 9 bases. The CDR3 consists of 15 residues. V shed 0 bases, J shed 3 bases, and the junction held 1 base outside the gene matches. The germline CDR1 and CDR2 sequences are SGHRS and YFSETQ. Written as DNA, the CDR3 is TGCGCCAGCAGCTTGGAGGGACAGGGCTACAATGAGCAGTTCTTC. Residues: CASSLEGQGYNEQFF.

The sample holds a few counts of this clone. The genes are TRBV7-9 and TRBJ2-3, with 7 positions matching TRBD2. Germline CDR1 and CDR2: SEHNR and FQNEAQ (reference sequence). Trimming cost V 5 bases and J 2 bases; bases outside gene matches: 10. The length of the CDR3 is 16 residues. CDR3 nucleotide sequence: TGTGCCAGCAGCCGTCTAGCGGAAGACCCCACAGATACGCAGTATTTT. It codes for CASSRLAEDPTDTQYF.

The V gene is TRBV5-1, the J gene TRBJ1-6; D unclear. Germline V gene data show CDR1 as SGHRS and CDR2 as YFSETQ. V was pared by 0 bases and J by 9 bases, with 7 bases between. CDR3 size: 13 residues. CDR3 DNA sequence: TGCGCCAGCAGCTTGGGACCGGGTTCACCCCTCCACTTT. It encodes CASSLGPGSPLHF.

This clone is termed medium-sized. The gene calls are TRBV14 and TRBJ1-1, with D perhaps TRBD1 (5 bases). The length of the CDR3 is 17 residues. Germline V gene data show CDR1 as SGHDN and CDR2 as FVKESK. V lost 4 bases and J lost 4, with 22 bases in between. CDR3 nucleotides: TGTGCCAGCAGCCCCCGATGGGACGAAGGGAGGCCCACTGAAGCTTTCTTT. It specifies CASSPRWDEGRPTEAFF. Together with reference TRBV14 and TRBJ1-1, the CDR3 gives the full variable domain: EAGVTQFPSHSVIEKGQTVTLRCDPISGHDNLYWYRRVMGKEIKFLLHFVKESKQDESGMPNNRFLAERTGGTYSTLKVQPAELEDSGVYFCASSPRWDEGRPTEAFFGQGTRLTVV.

This clone was counted between two and nine times. J is TRBJ2-5 and V is TRBV5-1; D is unresolved. V lost 4 bases and J 2 bases, leaving 6 bases between the germline ends. Germline values: CDR1 SGHRS, CDR2 YFSETQ. The CDR3 is made up of 12 amino acids. Here the CDR3 reads CASSPRQETQYF. The CDR3 DNA sequence: TGCGCCAGCAGCCCCAGACAAGAGACCCAGTACTTC.